This entry describes one T cell receptor (beta chain). The antigen is not known. The sample belongs to a study of cytomegalovirus exposure and HLA in healthy donors. Study background: Findings of an earlier analysis included some 120 million unique TCR beta sequences from 200 million or so T cells.

The study's findings and limits: In a later analysis, common viral pathogens appeared linked to several of the most significant clusters. Accurate predictions that matched the HLA-A and HLA-B alleles of most subjects were reportedly made from TCR beta sequences.

The CDR3 loop spans 16 amino acids. Trimming shortened V by 6 bases and J by 4 bases, and 19 bases separated the two germline ends. CDR1 is SNHLY, CDR2 FYNNEI, per germline. Primers included in the PCR were 60 Vbeta and 13 Jbeta primers. This table comes from immunoSEQ multiplex PCR, and its TCRdb copy is limited to in-frame clones, with some not included. The table lists 150,000 to 200,000 clones, about 80% of them singletons. V is TRBV2 and J is TRBJ1-5, with TRBD1 as a possible D gene (6 bases). This clonotype was sampled from a woman between 45 and 65 years old in good health and CMV-seronegative. Input material: PBMCs. The CDR3 loop is CASSKSQGEGNQPQHF. DNA for the CDR3: TGTGCCAGCAGCAAATCACAGGGAGAAGGGAATCAGCCCCAGCATTTT. The full variable domain, in which reference TRBV2 and TRBJ1-5 provide the parts outside the CDR3, is EPEVTQTPSHQVTQMGQEVILRCVPISNHLYFYWYRQILGQKVEFLVSFYNNEISEKSEIFDDQFSVERPDGSNFTLKIRSTKLEDSAMYFCASSKSQGEGNQPQHFGDGTRLSIL.